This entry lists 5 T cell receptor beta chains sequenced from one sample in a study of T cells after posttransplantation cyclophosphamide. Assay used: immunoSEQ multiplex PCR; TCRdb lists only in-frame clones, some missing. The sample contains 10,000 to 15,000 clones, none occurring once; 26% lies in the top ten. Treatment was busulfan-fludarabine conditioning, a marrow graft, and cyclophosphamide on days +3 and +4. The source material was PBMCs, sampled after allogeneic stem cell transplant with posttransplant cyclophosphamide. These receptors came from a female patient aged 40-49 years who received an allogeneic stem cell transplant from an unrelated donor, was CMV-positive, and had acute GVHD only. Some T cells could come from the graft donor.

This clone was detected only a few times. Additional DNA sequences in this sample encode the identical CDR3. The CDR3 spells CASKGPRIAGGSTDTQYF. CDR3 DNA sequence: TGTGCCAGTAAGGGCCCCCGAATAGCGGGTGGCAGCACAGATACGCAGTATTTT. The chain uses TRBV19 and TRBJ2-3, with 7 bases identical to TRBD2. The CDR3 runs 18 residues. The ends lost 7 bases at V and 0 bases at J; junction bases unmatched: 16. The germline CDR1 and CDR2 sequences are LNHDA and SQIVND (reference sequence).

Written as DNA, the CDR3 is TGTGCCAGCAGTTTCCAATACAGGGGTCCGGCTAATGAAAAACTGTTTTTT. Its protein product is CASSFQYRGPANEKLFF. This rearrangement joins TRBV28 to TRBJ1-4; 7 bases match TRBD1. The CDR3 sequence is 17 residues long. V was clipped by 3 bases and J by 3 bases; unmatched bases: 10. Germline loops: CDR1 MDHEN, CDR2 SYDVKM. The complete variable domain, with remaining parts taken from reference TRBV28 and TRBJ1-4, reads DVKVTQSSRYLVKRTGEKVFLECVQDMDHENMFWYRQDPGLGLRLIYFSYDVKMKEKGDIPEGYSVSREKKERFSLILESASTNQTSMYLCASSFQYRGPANEKLFFGSGTQLSVL.

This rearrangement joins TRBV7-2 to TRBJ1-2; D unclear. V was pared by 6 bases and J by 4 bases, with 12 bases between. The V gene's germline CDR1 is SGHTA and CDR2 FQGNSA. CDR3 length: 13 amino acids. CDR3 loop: CASSTDRTYGYTF. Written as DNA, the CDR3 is TGTGCCAGCAGTACAGACCGTACCTATGGCTACACCTTC.

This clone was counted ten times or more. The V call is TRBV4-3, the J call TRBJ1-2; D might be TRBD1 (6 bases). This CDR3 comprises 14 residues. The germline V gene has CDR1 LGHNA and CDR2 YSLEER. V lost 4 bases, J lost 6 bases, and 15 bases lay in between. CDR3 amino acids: CASSPQAGDHGYTF. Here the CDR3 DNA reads TGCGCCAGCAGCCCCCAGGCAGGGGACCATGGCTACACCTTC.

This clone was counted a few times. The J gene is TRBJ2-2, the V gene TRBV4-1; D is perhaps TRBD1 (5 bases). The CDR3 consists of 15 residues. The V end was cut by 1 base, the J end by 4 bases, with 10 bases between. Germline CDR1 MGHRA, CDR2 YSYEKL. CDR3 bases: TGCGCCAGCAGCCAAGGGATAGGGGTCACCGGGGAGCTGTTTTTT. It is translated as CASSQGIGVTGELFF.